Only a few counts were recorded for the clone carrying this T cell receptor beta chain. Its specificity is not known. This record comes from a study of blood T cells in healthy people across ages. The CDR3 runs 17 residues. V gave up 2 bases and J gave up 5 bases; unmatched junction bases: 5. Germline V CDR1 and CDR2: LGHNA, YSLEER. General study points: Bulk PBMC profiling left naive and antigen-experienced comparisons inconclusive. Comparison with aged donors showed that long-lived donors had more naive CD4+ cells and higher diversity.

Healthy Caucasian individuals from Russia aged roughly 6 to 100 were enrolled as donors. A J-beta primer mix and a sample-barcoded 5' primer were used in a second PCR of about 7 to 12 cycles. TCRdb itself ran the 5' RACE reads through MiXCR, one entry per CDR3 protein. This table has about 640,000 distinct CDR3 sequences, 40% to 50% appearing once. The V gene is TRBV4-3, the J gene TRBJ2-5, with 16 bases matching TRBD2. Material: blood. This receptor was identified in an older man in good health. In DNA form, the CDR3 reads TGCGCCAGCAGCCAAACGGGACTAGCGGGAGGGCGGGAGACCCAGTACTTC. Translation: CASSQTGLAGGRETQYF.